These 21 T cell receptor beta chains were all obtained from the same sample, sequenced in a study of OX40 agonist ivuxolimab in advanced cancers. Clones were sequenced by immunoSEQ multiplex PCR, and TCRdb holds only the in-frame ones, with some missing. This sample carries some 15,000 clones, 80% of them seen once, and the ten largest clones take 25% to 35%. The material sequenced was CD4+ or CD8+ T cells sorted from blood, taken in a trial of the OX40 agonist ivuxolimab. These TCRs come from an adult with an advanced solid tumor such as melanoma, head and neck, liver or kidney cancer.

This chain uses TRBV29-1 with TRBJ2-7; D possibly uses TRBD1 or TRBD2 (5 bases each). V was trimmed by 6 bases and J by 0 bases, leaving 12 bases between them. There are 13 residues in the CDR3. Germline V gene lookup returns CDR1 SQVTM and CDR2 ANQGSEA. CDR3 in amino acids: CSVQGPGSYEQYF. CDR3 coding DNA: TGCAGCGTCCAGGGACCTGGCTCCTACGAGCAGTACTTC.

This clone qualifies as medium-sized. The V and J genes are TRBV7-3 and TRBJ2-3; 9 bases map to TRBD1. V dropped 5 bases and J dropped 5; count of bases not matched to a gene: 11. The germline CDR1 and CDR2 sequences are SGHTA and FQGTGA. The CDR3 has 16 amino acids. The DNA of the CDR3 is TGTGCCAGCAGCCCCCTGCTTGACAGGGGGAAAGATACGCAGTATTTT. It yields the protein CASSPLLDRGKDTQYF.

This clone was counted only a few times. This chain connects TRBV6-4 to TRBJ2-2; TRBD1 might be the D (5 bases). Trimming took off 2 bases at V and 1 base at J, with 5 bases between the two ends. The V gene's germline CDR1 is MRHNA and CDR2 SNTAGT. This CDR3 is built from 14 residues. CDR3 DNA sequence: TGTGCCAGCAGTGACGGACAGAACACCGGGGAGCTGTTTTTT. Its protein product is CASSDGQNTGELFF.

The CDR3 protein is CASSLYSLGEQFF. The CDR3 DNA follows: TGTGCCAGCAGCTTATATTCCCTTGGAGAGCAGTTCTTC. The chain carries TRBV11-3 and TRBJ2-1; D unresolved. This CDR3 is built from 13 residues. Germline V gene lookup returns CDR1 SGHNT and CDR2 YENEEA. Between the trimmed V and J ends, which lost 2 bases and 10 bases, there was a span of 12 bases.

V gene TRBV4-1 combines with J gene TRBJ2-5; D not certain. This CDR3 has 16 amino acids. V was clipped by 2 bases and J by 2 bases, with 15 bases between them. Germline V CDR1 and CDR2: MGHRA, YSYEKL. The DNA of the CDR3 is TGCGCCAGCAGCCAACAACAATTCGACACGCAAGAGACCCAGTACTTC. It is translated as CASSQQQFDTQETQYF.

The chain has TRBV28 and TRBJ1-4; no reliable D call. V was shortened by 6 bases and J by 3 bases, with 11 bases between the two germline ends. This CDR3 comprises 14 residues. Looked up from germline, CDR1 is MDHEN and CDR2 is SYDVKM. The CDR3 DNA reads TGTGCCAGCAGGTTTACTGGTTCTAATGAAAAACTGTTTTTT. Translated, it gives CASRFTGSNEKLFF.

CDR3 sequence: CASSSEDSYEQYF. DNA for the CDR3: TGTGCCAGCAGCTCCGAGGACTCCTACGAGCAGTACTTC. J is TRBJ2-7 and V is TRBV27; no reliable D call. The V end was cut by 6 bases, the J end by 0 bases, with 9 bases between. The germline CDR1 and CDR2 sequences are MNHEY and SMNVEV (reference sequence). CDR3 length equals 13 residues.

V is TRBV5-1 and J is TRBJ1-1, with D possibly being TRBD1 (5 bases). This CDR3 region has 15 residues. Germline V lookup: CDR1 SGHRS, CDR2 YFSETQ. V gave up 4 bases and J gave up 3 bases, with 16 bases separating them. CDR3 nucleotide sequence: TGCGCCAGCAGCATGGACCTTTCAGGGTACACTGAAGCTTTCTTT. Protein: CASSMDLSGYTEAFF.

Here the CDR3 reads CASSPWRRANEQFF. In nucleotides, the CDR3 is TGTGCCAGCAGCCCATGGCGTAGAGCCAATGAGCAGTTCTTC. V is TRBV5-7 and J is TRBJ2-1; no firm D call. TRBV5-7 is labeled an ORF, and its function is uncertain. The CDR3 extends over 14 amino acids. Trimming shortened V by 4 bases and J by 6 bases, and 14 bases separated the two germline ends.

CDR3 in amino acids: CASTAASYEQYF. The CDR3 DNA reads TGTGCCAGCACAGCAGCTTCTTACGAGCAGTACTTC. The gene calls are TRBV2 and TRBJ2-7; D remains unclear. V was trimmed by 7 bases and J by 4 bases, leaving 11 bases between them. This CDR3 comprises 12 residues. CDR1 is SNHLY and CDR2 is FYNNEI in the germline V gene. The entire variable domain, with the rest obtained from reference TRBV2 and TRBJ2-7, is as follows: EPEVTQTPSHQVTQMGQEVILRCVPISNHLYFYWYRQILGQKVEFLVSFYNNEISEKSEIFDDQFSVERPDGSNFTLKIRSTKLEDSAMYFCASTAASYEQYFGPGTRLTVT.

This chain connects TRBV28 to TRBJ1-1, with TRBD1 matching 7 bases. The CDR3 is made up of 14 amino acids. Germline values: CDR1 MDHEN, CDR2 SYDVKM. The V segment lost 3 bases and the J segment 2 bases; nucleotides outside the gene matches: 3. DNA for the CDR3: TGTGCCAGCAGTTTGACAGGGAGTAACACTGAAGCTTTCTTT. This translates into CASSLTGSNTEAFF. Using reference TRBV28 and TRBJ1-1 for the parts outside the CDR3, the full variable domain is DVKVTQSSRYLVKRTGEKVFLECVQDMDHENMFWYRQDPGLGLRLIYFSYDVKMKEKGDIPEGYSVSREKKERFSLILESASTNQTSMYLCASSLTGSNTEAFFGQGTRLTVV.

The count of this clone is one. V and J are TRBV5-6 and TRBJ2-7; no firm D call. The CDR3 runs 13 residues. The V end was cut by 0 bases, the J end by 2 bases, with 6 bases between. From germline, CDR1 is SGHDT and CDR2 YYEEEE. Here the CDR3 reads CASSLDNAYEQYF. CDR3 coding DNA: TGTGCCAGCAGCTTGGATAACGCCTACGAGCAGTACTTC. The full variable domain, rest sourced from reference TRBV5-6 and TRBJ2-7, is DAGVTQSPTHLIKTRGQQVTLRCSPKSGHDTVSWYQQALGQGPQFIFQYYEEEERQRGNFPDRFSGHQFPNYSSELNVNALLLGDSALYLCASSLDNAYEQYFGPGTRLTVT.

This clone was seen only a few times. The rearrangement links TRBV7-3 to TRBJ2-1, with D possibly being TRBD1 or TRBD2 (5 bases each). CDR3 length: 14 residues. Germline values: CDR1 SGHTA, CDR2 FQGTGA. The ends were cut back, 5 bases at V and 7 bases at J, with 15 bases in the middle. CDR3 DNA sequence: TGTGCCAGCAGCCCGCATGAGGGGCGGAATGAGCAGTTCTTC. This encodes CASSPHEGRNEQFF.

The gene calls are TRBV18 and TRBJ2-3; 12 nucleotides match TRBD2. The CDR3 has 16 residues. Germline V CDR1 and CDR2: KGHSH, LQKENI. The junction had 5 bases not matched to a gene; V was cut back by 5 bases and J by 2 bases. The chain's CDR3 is CASSARTSGNTDTQYF. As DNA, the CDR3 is TGTGCCAGCTCAGCGAGGACTAGCGGGAACACAGATACGCAGTATTTT.

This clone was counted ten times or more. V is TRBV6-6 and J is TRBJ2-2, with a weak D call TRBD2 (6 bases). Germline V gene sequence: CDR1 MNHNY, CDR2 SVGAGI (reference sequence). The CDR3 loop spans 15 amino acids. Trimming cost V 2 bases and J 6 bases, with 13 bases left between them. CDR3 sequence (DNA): TGTGCCAGCAGTTACGGGGAGGCCCCGGCCGGGGAGCTGTTTTTT. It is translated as CASSYGEAPAGELFF.

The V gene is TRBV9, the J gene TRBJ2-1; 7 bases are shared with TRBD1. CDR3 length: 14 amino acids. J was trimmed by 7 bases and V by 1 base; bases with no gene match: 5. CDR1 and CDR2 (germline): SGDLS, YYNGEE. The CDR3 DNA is TGTGCCAGCAGCGTAAAGGGGGCGCAAAATGAGCAGTTCTTC. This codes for CASSVKGAQNEQFF.

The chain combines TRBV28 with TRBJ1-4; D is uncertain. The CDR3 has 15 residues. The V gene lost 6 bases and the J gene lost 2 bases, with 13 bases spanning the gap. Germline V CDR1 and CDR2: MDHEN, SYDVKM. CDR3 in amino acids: CASSSATFTNEKLFF. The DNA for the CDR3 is TGTGCCAGCAGCTCAGCGACCTTTACTAATGAAAAACTGTTTTTT.

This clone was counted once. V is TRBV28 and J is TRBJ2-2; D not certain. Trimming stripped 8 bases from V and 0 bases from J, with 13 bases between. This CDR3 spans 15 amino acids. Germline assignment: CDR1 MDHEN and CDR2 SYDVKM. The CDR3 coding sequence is TGTGCCAGCCAACCTCGGGCCTCGAACACCGGGGAGCTGTTTTTT. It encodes CASQPRASNTGELFF.

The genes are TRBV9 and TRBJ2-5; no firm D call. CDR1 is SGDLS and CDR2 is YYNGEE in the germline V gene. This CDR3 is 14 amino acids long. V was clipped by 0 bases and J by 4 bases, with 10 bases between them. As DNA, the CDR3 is TGTGCCAGCAGCGTAGAGTCAGCTCGAGAGACCCAGTACTTC. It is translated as CASSVESARETQYF. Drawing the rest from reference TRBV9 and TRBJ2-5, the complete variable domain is DSGVTQTPKHLITATGQRVTLRCSPRSGDLSVYWYQQSLDQGLQFLIQYYNGEERAKGNILERFSAQQFPDLHSELNLSSLELGDSALYFCASSVESARETQYFGPGTRLLVL.

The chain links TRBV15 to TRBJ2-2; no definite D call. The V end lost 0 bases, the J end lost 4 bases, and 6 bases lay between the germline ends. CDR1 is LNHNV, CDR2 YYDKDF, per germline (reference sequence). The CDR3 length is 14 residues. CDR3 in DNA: TGTGCCACCAGCAGAGACCGATCCACCGGGGAGCTGTTTTTT. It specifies CATSRDRSTGELFF.

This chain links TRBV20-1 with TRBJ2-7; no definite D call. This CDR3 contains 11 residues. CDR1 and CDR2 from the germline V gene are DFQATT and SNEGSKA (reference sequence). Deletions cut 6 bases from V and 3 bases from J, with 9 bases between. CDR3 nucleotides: TGCAGTGCGCCGTCCGGCTACGAGCAGTACTTC. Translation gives CSAPSGYEQYF.